These 25 T cell receptor beta chains originate from one sample sequenced in a study of cytomegalovirus exposure and HLA in healthy donors. The PCR had 60 Vbeta and 13 Jbeta primers. TCRdb's copy holds only in-frame clones and misses some; the assay was immunoSEQ multiplex PCR. The sample contains about 160,000 clones, around 80% of which appear only once. Sequencing was done on a sample of PBMCs. These receptors all stem from a man aged 40-55 years in good health and CMV-seronegative.

Comment on this clone: Other DNA sequences in the sample encode the same CDR3. J is TRBJ2-5 and V is TRBV5-1; D uncertain. The V end lost 1 base, the J end lost 0 bases, and 10 bases lay between the germline ends. The CDR3 extends over 15 amino acids. Germline assignment: CDR1 SGHRS and CDR2 YFSETQ. The CDR3 sequence is CASSLRGTYQETQYF. CDR3 nucleotide sequence: TGCGCCAGCAGCTTGCGCGGAACGTACCAAGAGACCCAGTACTTC.

The chain employs TRBV5-6 and TRBJ2-5; 7 bases match TRBD1. With 4 bases clipped from V and 4 bases from J, the junction kept 4 bases outside the gene matches. The CDR3 sequence is 13 residues long. CDR1 and CDR2 (germline): SGHDT, YYEEEE. CDR3 coding DNA: TGTGCCAGCAGCGTTGACAGGGCAGAGACCCAGTACTTC. Translation gives CASSVDRAETQYF.

The chain links TRBV5-1 to TRBJ2-1; 8 positions agree with TRBD2. From germline, CDR1 is SGHRS and CDR2 YFSETQ. CDR3 length: 17 residues. J was trimmed by 7 bases and V by 4 bases; bases with no gene match: 16. The CDR3 DNA sequence: TGCGCCAGCAGCCCGGGCAGGGGTAGCGGGATATTGAATGAGCAGTTCTTC. Translation gives CASSPGRGSGILNEQFF.

This clone occurred once. The V call is TRBV4-1, the J call TRBJ1-2; tentative D call: TRBD1 (6 bases). Germline V CDR1 and CDR2: MGHRA, YSYEKL. This CDR3 has 16 residues. V was pared by 3 bases and J by 5 bases, with 19 bases between. The DNA for the CDR3 is TGCGCCAGCAGCCAGGCTCACAGGGAACTGTCGTATGGCTACACCTTC. Translating it yields CASSQAHRELSYGYTF.

This clone turned up a few times. V is TRBV7-9 and J is TRBJ2-5; no clear D gene. The tail of the sequence fits TRBJ2-7 better, so the J call may be wrong. This CDR3 has 15 residues. Germline lookup yields CDR1 SEHNR and CDR2 FQNEAQ (reference sequence). This chain's CDR3 is CASSVPGGISYEQYF. For the CDR3, the DNA is TGTGCCAGCAGCGTTCCCGGCGGCATCTCCTACGAGCAGTACTTC.

V and J are TRBV7-2 and TRBJ2-3; 7 bases match TRBD2. Losses at the gene ends were 3 bases for V and 1 base for J; bases not matched to a gene: 10. The CDR3 is 17 amino acids. The germline V gene encodes CDR1 SGHTA and CDR2 FQGNSA. CDR3 protein: CASSFLGGGLRTDTQYF. CDR3 nucleotides: TGTGCCAGCAGCTTCCTGGGGGGGGGACTACGCACAGATACGCAGTATTTT.

This clone occurred once. The J gene is TRBJ1-3, the V gene TRBV7-9; TRBD1 matches at 7 bases. The CDR3 is made up of 18 amino acids. J lost 0 bases, V lost 6 bases, and 14 bases had no gene match. Germline V gives CDR1 SEHNR, CDR2 FQNEAQ (reference sequence). The CDR3: CASRNFAAGGLSGNTIYF. In nucleotides, the CDR3 is TGTGCCAGCAGAAACTTCGCTGCAGGGGGACTCTCTGGAAACACCATATATTTT.

The rearrangement links TRBV6-5 to TRBJ1-5; D perhaps matches TRBD1 (5 bases). Germline V lookup: CDR1 MNHEY, CDR2 SVGAGI. The CDR3 spans 14 residues. Trimming shortened V by 0 bases and J by 5 bases, and 8 bases separated the two germline ends. DNA of the CDR3: TGTGCCAGCAGTTACTCGGGGGGGGATCAGCCCCAGCATTTT. Translated: CASSYSGGDQPQHF.

This clone was observed once. The chain carries TRBV5-6 and TRBJ2-7; D might be TRBD1 (5 bases). The V end lost 2 bases, the J end lost 5 bases, and 8 bases lay between the germline ends. This CDR3 has 12 amino acids. Germline CDR1 reads SGHDT; CDR2 reads YYEEEE. This CDR3 reads CASSFVRDEQYF. CDR3 DNA sequence: TGTGCCAGCAGCTTCGTCAGGGACGAGCAGTACTTC.

The CDR3 is CAISGGGGVSGAGELFF. The CDR3 bases are TGTGCCATCAGTGGTGGCGGGGGGGTTTCTGGTGCCGGGGAGCTGTTTTTT. J is TRBJ2-2 and V is TRBV10-3; TRBD2 agrees at 9 bases. This CDR3 has 17 residues. The V gene's germline CDR1 is ENHRY and CDR2 SYGVKD. The V gene end was trimmed by 4 bases and the J gene end by 6 bases; junction bases not matched to a gene: 12.

The chain is built from TRBV6-4 and TRBJ2-3; D unclear. The V gene lost 2 bases and the J gene lost 2 bases, with 11 bases spanning the gap. Germline V gives CDR1 MRHNA, CDR2 SNTAGT. CDR3 size: 15 residues. CDR3 region: CASSDDTKTTDTQYF. The CDR3, as DNA: TGTGCCAGCAGTGACGACACAAAAACCACAGATACGCAGTATTTT.

V gene TRBV15 combines with J gene TRBJ1-5; D unresolved. Germline V gene sequence: CDR1 LNHNV, CDR2 YYDKDF (reference sequence). The CDR3 has 17 residues. V was trimmed by 0 bases and J by 2 bases, leaving 14 bases between them. The CDR3 DNA reads as TGTGCCACCAGCAGAGATCCGTGGGTTCAGGGCAATCAGCCCCAGCATTTT. Its protein product is CATSRDPWVQGNQPQHF.

Here the CDR3 reads CASGGDRPGNTIYF. The DNA of the CDR3 is TGTGCCAGCGGGGGGGACAGGCCTGGAAACACCATATATTTT. The chain carries TRBV6-1 and TRBJ1-3; TRBD1 aligns across 8 bases. This CDR3 has 14 residues. V trimming: 8 bases; J trimming: 2 bases; junction bases outside the gene matches: 5. From germline, CDR1 is MNHNS and CDR2 SASEGT.

This clone was seen a handful of times. The chain joins TRBV4-1 to TRBJ1-5, with D possibly being TRBD1 (6 bases). V dropped 6 bases and J dropped 4 bases, with 13 bases sitting between them. The CDR3 is 14 amino acids. Germline lookup yields CDR1 MGHRA and CDR2 YSYEKL. The CDR3 sequence: CASRNRVGNQPQHF. The CDR3 DNA sequence: TGCGCCAGCAGGAACAGGGTTGGAAATCAGCCCCAGCATTTT.

J is TRBJ2-1 and V is TRBV4-1; 8 nucleotides line up with TRBD2. Germline trimming cut 1 base from V and 6 bases from J; bases unmatched to any gene: 5. In germline, CDR1 is MGHRA, CDR2 YSYEKL. The CDR3 has 15 residues. For the CDR3, the DNA is TGCGCCAGCAGCCAAGCCAGCGGGGGACCCAATGAGCAGTTCTTC. Translated, it gives CASSQASGGPNEQFF.

This clone was recorded only once. The chain couples TRBV7-9 to TRBJ2-2; maybe TRBD1 (6 bases). V was pared by 5 bases and J by 6 bases, with 13 bases between. The germline V gene has CDR1 SEHNR and CDR2 FQNEAQ (reference sequence). The CDR3 spans 14 residues. In DNA form, the CDR3 reads TGTGCCAGCAGCCTGAGACAGGACCCCGGGGAGCTGTTTTTT. Translating gives CASSLRQDPGELFF.

The CDR3 spells CASSRTGAGANVLTF. The CDR3 DNA reads as TGTGCCAGCAGTCGAACAGGAGCTGGGGCCAACGTCCTGACTTTC. The chain joins TRBV5-8 to TRBJ2-6; D is perhaps TRBD1 (5 bases). Germline CDR1 and CDR2: SGHTS and YDEGEE. This CDR3 region has 15 residues. V was trimmed by 5 bases and J by 2 bases, leaving 11 bases between them.

The chain couples TRBV6-1 to TRBJ2-5; the D gene is possibly TRBD2 (6 bases). Trimming left V 5 bases short and J 4 bases short, with 14 bases between. The germline V gene encodes CDR1 MNHNS and CDR2 SASEGT. The length of the CDR3 is 14 residues. The CDR3 bases are TGTGCCAGCAGTTCCGAACTAGCAAGAGAGACCCAGTACTTC. It translates to CASSSELARETQYF.

The chain combines TRBV7-6 with TRBJ1-2; 7 nucleotides match TRBD1. CDR3 size: 15 residues. CDR1 and CDR2 from the germline V gene are SGHVS and FNYEAQ. V was pared by 4 bases and J by 0 bases, with 5 bases of the junction left unmatched. The CDR3 nucleotides read TGTGCCAGCAGCTCCGGGACAGAAGCTAACTATGGCTACACCTTC. Translating gives CASSSGTEANYGYTF.

V usage is TRBV29-1 and J usage is TRBJ2-1; 10 positions match TRBD1. J gave up 15 bases and V 7 bases, and 9 bases lay outside the gene matches. The CDR3 has 11 residues. From germline, CDR1 is SQVTM and CDR2 ANQGSEA. The CDR3 DNA reads as TGCAGCGATTCATCAGGGGACAGGGGGTTCTTC. It encodes CSDSSGDRGFF.

The chain links TRBV27 to TRBJ2-7, with 7 bases matching TRBD1. The CDR3 loop spans 15 amino acids. The V gene's germline CDR1 is MNHEY and CDR2 SMNVEV (reference sequence). The V segment lost 4 bases and the J segment 2 bases; nucleotides outside the gene matches: 8. In DNA, the CDR3 is TGTGCCAGCAGTTCCGGGACAGAGACCCCCTACGAGCAGTACTTC. Encoded protein: CASSSGTETPYEQYF.

A single count supports this clone. The chain combines TRBV6-1 with TRBJ2-5; D remains ambiguous. CDR3 length equals 9 residues. Germline values: CDR1 MNHNS, CDR2 SASEGT. V lost 11 bases and J lost 1, with 2 bases in between. The CDR3 DNA follows: TGTGCCCGCCAAGAGACCCAGTACTTC. Translating gives CARQETQYF.

This clone has at least ten counts. The rearrangement links TRBV5-1 to TRBJ1-1; 8 bases agree with TRBD1. V shed 0 bases and J 1 base; nucleotides not matched to a gene: 2. Germline lookup yields CDR1 SGHRS and CDR2 YFSETQ. The CDR3 sequence is 15 residues long. The CDR3 is CASSLEGTGNTEAFF. In nucleotides, the CDR3 is TGCGCCAGCAGCTTGGAAGGGACAGGGAACACTGAAGCTTTCTTT. Together with reference TRBV5-1 and TRBJ1-1, the CDR3 gives the full variable domain: KAGVTQTPRYLIKTRGQQVTLSCSPISGHRSVSWYQQTPGQGLQFLFEYFSETQRNKGNFPGRFSGRQFSNSRSEMNVSTLELGDSALYLCASSLEGTGNTEAFFGQGTRLTVV.

The chain has TRBV6-1 and TRBJ1-5; D possibly corresponds to TRBD1 (5 bases). In germline, CDR1 is MNHNS, CDR2 SASEGT. The CDR3 totals 16 residues. V was clipped by 1 base and J by 5 bases, with 15 bases between them. The CDR3 bases are TGTGCCAGCAGTGAAGGGGGGACTCATAAGGATCAGCCCCAGCATTTT. Translated, it gives CASSEGGTHKDQPQHF.

V and J are TRBV14 and TRBJ1-6; a possible D gene is TRBD1 (6 bases). CDR1 SGHDN and CDR2 FVKESK come from the germline V gene. Trimming removed 1 base at V and 7 bases at J, with 14 bases between. This CDR3 spans 16 amino acids. The CDR3 region is CASSQVGGARNSPLHF. For the CDR3, the DNA is TGTGCCAGCAGCCAAGTTGGGGGGGCGAGGAATTCACCCCTCCACTTT. The whole variable domain, filled in from reference TRBV14 and TRBJ1-6, reads EAGVTQFPSHSVIEKGQTVTLRCDPISGHDNLYWYRRVMGKEIKFLLHFVKESKQDESGMPNNRFLAERTGGTYSTLKVQPAELEDSGVYFCASSQVGGARNSPLHFGNGTRLTVT.